The next 30 T cell receptor beta chains were all read from a single sample in a study of blood T cell repertoires in COVID-19. The protocol was immunoSEQ multiplex PCR, while the TCRdb copy is restricted to in-frame clones and leaves out a portion. The table has approximately 470,000 clones, approximately 85% seen once. Sequenced: peripheral blood. Receptors originate from a human donor in a cohort sampled during active COVID-19.

A word on this clone: The junction departs from the called germline gene at one end, perhaps through a read error. V usage is TRBV7-7 and J usage is TRBJ1-1; the D is unclear. The CDR3 loop spans 13 amino acids. Germline V gene data show CDR1 as SSHAT and CDR2 as FNYEAQ (reference sequence). The CDR3 reads CASSLDFSTEAFF. DNA for the CDR3: TGTGCTAGCAGCCTCGACTTTAGTACTGAAGCTTTCTTT.

This clone was detected once. This chain joins TRBV3-1 (or the pseudogene TRBV3-2) and TRBJ1-6; D call uncertain. V was cut by 2 bases and J by 8 bases, with 4 bases left in between. The CDR3 loop spans 12 amino acids. The germline CDR1 and CDR2 sequences are LGHDT and YNNKEL (reference sequence). The CDR3 region has the DNA TGTGCCAGCAGCCAATCTGATTCACCCCTCCACTTT. Protein product: CASSQSDSPLHF.

The chain links TRBV18 to TRBJ2-7; tentative D call: TRBD1 (5 bases). From germline, CDR1 is KGHSH and CDR2 LQKENI. The CDR3 is 14 amino acids. V shed 3 bases and J shed 2 bases, with 11 bases lying between them. CDR3 DNA sequence: TGTGCCAGCTCACCGGCAGGGAATGCCTACGAGCAGTACTTC. Amino acids: CASSPAGNAYEQYF.

The rearrangement links TRBV7-9 to TRBJ1-1, with D possibly matching TRBD1 (5 bases). The CDR3 length is 13 residues. Germline-derived CDR1 and CDR2 are SEHNR and FQNEAQ (reference sequence). V lost 5 bases and J lost 3, with 10 bases in between. The CDR3 coding sequence is TGTGCCAGCAGCACTCAGGGCTACACTGAAGCTTTCTTT. Protein: CASSTQGYTEAFF. The entire variable domain, with the rest obtained from reference TRBV7-9 and TRBJ1-1, is as follows: DTGVSQNPRHKITKRGQNVTFRCDPISEHNRLYWYRQTLGQGPEFLTYFQNEAQLEKSRLLSDRFSAERPKGSFSTLEIQRTEQGDSAMYLCASSTQGYTEAFFGQGTRLTVV.

The gene calls are TRBV9 and TRBJ2-2, with 7 bases matching TRBD2. Trimming removed 1 base from V and 6 bases from J; junction bases left unmatched: 3. The V gene's germline CDR1 is SGDLS and CDR2 YYNGEE. This CDR3 is 14 amino acids long. CDR3: CASSVMTSSGELFF. CDR3 DNA sequence: TGTGCCAGCAGCGTAATGACTAGCTCCGGGGAGCTGTTTTTT.

The chain employs TRBV3-1 (or the pseudogene TRBV3-2) and TRBJ1-1; TRBD1 is a possible D gene (6 bases). The CDR3 is made up of 14 amino acids. CDR1 and CDR2 from the germline V gene are LGHDT and YNNKEL (reference sequence). V lost 3 bases and J 2 bases, leaving 10 bases between the germline ends. CDR3: CASSQKGVNTEAFF. DNA of the CDR3: TGTGCCAGCAGCCAGAAGGGGGTTAACACTGAAGCTTTCTTT.

This chain links TRBV4-2 with TRBJ2-5; D possibly corresponds to TRBD1 (5 bases). Germline V lookup: CDR1 LGHNA, CDR2 YNFKEQ. CDR3 length equals 15 residues. Trimming left V 5 bases short and J 2 bases short, with 15 bases between. In DNA form, the CDR3 reads TGTGCCAGCAGCTTCCAACTCAGGGATCAAGAGACCCAGTACTTC. Its protein product is CASSFQLRDQETQYF.

In this sample, this clone turned up once. The V gene is TRBV27, the J gene TRBJ2-7; 10 nucleotides align to TRBD2. The CDR3 has 13 amino acids. Per the germline V gene, CDR1 is MNHEY and CDR2 is SMNVEV (reference sequence). Trimming took 5 bases from V and 2 from J; bases not matched to a gene: 0. The CDR3 reads CASSLAGAYEQYF. The CDR3 DNA follows: TGTGCCAGCAGTCTAGCGGGAGCCTACGAGCAGTACTTC.

This chain connects TRBV20-1 to TRBJ1-2; TRBD1 aligns across 8 bases. Unmatched junction bases numbered 7, after V lost 3 bases and J lost 7 bases. The CDR3 spans 13 residues. Per the germline V gene, CDR1 is DFQATT and CDR2 is SNEGSKA (reference sequence). This CDR3 reads CSASLRGLSGYTF. The CDR3 DNA reads TGCAGTGCTAGTCTCAGGGGGCTGAGTGGCTACACCTTC.

The chain uses TRBV7-2 and TRBJ1-1, with 8 nucleotides matching TRBD1. With V trimmed by 2 bases and J by 8 bases, 10 bases remained unmatched. The germline gives CDR1 SGHTA, CDR2 FQGNSA. The length of the CDR3 is 15 residues. The CDR3 nucleotides read TGTGCCAGCAGCTTAACCCTCGACAGGGGCCGCGAAGCTTTCTTT. Its translation: CASSLTLDRGREAFF.

The rearrangement uses TRBV4-3 and TRBJ2-1; 7 nucleotides align to TRBD2. V lost 4 bases to trimming and J lost 7 bases; unmatched junction nucleotides: 7. The CDR3 runs to 14 residues. CDR1 and CDR2 from the germline V gene are LGHNA and YSLEER. CDR3 in amino acids: CASSRQTSRNEQFF. CDR3 sequence (DNA): TGCGCCAGCAGCCGGCAGACTAGCCGGAATGAGCAGTTCTTC.

The V gene is TRBV29-1, the J gene TRBJ1-2; the match to TRBD1 covers 7 bases. Germline CDR1 reads SQVTM; CDR2 reads ANQGSEA. This CDR3 has 12 amino acids. V dropped 7 bases and J dropped 5; count of bases not matched to a gene: 7. The CDR3 nucleotides read TGCAGCGCCGGACAGGACGTATATGGCTACACCTTC. Its protein is CSAGQDVYGYTF.

This sequence joins TRBV29-1 and TRBJ2-3; 7 nucleotides line up with TRBD1. The CDR3 sequence is 14 residues long. The germline V gene has CDR1 SQVTM and CDR2 ANQGSEA. The ends lost 6 bases at V and 1 base at J; junction bases unmatched: 7. CDR3 sequence: CSVDTGARTDTQYF. The CDR3 DNA follows: TGCAGCGTGGATACAGGGGCCCGCACAGATACGCAGTATTTT.

The chain uses TRBV6-2 or TRBV6-3 and TRBJ2-7; 9 bases map to TRBD1. V was clipped by 7 bases and J by 3 bases; unmatched bases: 10. CDR1 MNHEY and CDR2 SVGEGT come from the germline V gene. This CDR3 contains 15 residues. CDR3 bases: TGTGCCAGCAACCCTCTGGGACAGGGTAGCTACGAGCAGTACTTC. Its translation: CASNPLGQGSYEQYF.

This clone was recorded once. This sequence joins TRBV6-4 and TRBJ2-4, with D possibly matching TRBD2 (5 bases). Germline V CDR1 and CDR2: MRHNA, SNTAGT. This CDR3 has 14 residues. Between the trimmed V and J ends, which lost 9 bases and 0 bases, there was a span of 12 bases. DNA of the CDR3: TGTGCCAGTCCTAGCCGCCGAGCCAAAAACATTCAGTACTTC. It specifies CASPSRRAKNIQYF.

The chain is built from TRBV28 and TRBJ2-7; D not certain. This CDR3 has 13 amino acids. Trimming removed 2 bases at V and 7 bases at J, with 12 bases between. Germline CDR1 reads MDHEN; CDR2 reads SYDVKM. The CDR3 loop is CASSLLLSLEQYF. The CDR3 bases are TGTGCCAGCAGTTTACTCCTCTCTCTGGAGCAGTACTTC. Full variable domain (missing parts from reference TRBV28 and TRBJ2-7): DVKVTQSSRYLVKRTGEKVFLECVQDMDHENMFWYRQDPGLGLRLIYFSYDVKMKEKGDIPEGYSVSREKKERFSLILESASTNQTSMYLCASSLLLSLEQYFGPGTRLTVT.

The genes are TRBV27 and TRBJ1-6; possibly TRBD1 for D (5 bases). Germline V CDR1 and CDR2: MNHEY, SMNVEV (reference sequence). CDR3 size: 14 residues. V was shortened by 5 bases and J by 6 bases, with 11 bases between the two germline ends. The CDR3: CASSMTATNSPLHF. The CDR3 region has the DNA TGTGCCAGCAGTATGACAGCGACTAATTCACCCCTCCACTTT.

The gene calls are TRBV11-3 and TRBJ2-3; tentatively, D is TRBD2 (6 bases). The V end lost 3 bases, the J end lost 6 bases, and 10 bases lay between the germline ends. Germline V gene lookup returns CDR1 SGHNT and CDR2 YENEEA. The CDR3 sequence is 13 residues long. The CDR3 is CASSFRGLDTQYF. The CDR3 DNA is TGTGCCAGCAGCTTCCGGGGACTGGATACGCAGTATTTT.

This sequence joins TRBV19 and TRBJ1-1, with D maybe TRBD1 (5 bases). Germline CDR1 is LNHDA and CDR2 is SQIVND (reference sequence). The CDR3 has 13 amino acids. The ends were cut back, 3 bases at V and 4 bases at J, with 9 bases in the middle. CDR3 DNA sequence: TGTGCCAGTAGTATGGAGGGGCTCACTGAAGCTTTCTTT. Translating it yields CASSMEGLTEAFF.

The J gene is TRBJ2-3, the V gene TRBV14, with D possibly matching TRBD2 (6 bases). This CDR3 has 13 amino acids. V gave up 1 base and J gave up 10 bases, with 12 bases separating them. Germline V gene sequence: CDR1 SGHDN, CDR2 FVKESK. As DNA, the CDR3 is TGTGCCAGCAGCCAAGCGGAGGGGACTTCGCAGTATTTT. It codes for CASSQAEGTSQYF.

This clone came up once. V usage is TRBV5-4 and J usage is TRBJ2-1; 9 nucleotides agree with TRBD2. The V segment lost 4 bases and the J segment 7 bases; nucleotides outside the gene matches: 12. Germline assignment: CDR1 SGHNT and CDR2 YYREEE (reference sequence). The CDR3 length is 16 residues. The CDR3 bases are TGTGCCAGCAGCCGCCAAGCAGCGGGAGGAGGGAATGAGCAGTTCTTC. Translating it yields CASSRQAAGGGNEQFF.

A word on this clone: One junction end disagrees with the germline gene, perhaps due to a read error. The chain is built from TRBV7-7 and TRBJ2-3; 7 bases are shared with TRBD2. Germline CDR1 reads SSHAT; CDR2 reads FNYEAQ (reference sequence). This CDR3 region has 15 residues. This CDR3 is CASSLGGRGSDTQYF. CDR3 bases: TGTGCTAGCAGCTTAGGAGGGAGGGGTAGCGATACGCAGTATTTT.

The chain has TRBV19 and TRBJ1-5, with 10 bases fitting TRBD1. This CDR3 spans 17 amino acids. J lost 6 bases, V lost 3 bases, and 11 bases had no gene match. CDR1 LNHDA and CDR2 SQIVND come from the germline V gene (reference sequence). The CDR3 DNA reads as TGTGCCAGTAGTATTCCCCGGGACAGGGGTGGTAGTCAGCCCCAGCATTTT. The encoded protein is CASSIPRDRGGSQPQHF.

The chain is built from TRBV19 and TRBJ2-1, with 11 nucleotides matching TRBD2. Germline V lookup: CDR1 LNHDA, CDR2 SQIVND (reference sequence). The junction had 11 bases not matched to a gene; V was cut back by 5 bases and J by 5 bases. The CDR3 covers 17 residues. The CDR3 DNA reads TGTGCCAGTAGTGAGTTAGCGGGAGGGCCGTGGAACAATGAGCAGTTCTTC. It yields the protein CASSELAGGPWNNEQFF. The variable domain in full, with the rest retrieved from reference TRBV19 and TRBJ2-1, is DGGITQSPKYLFRKEGQNVTLSCEQNLNHDAMYWYRQDPGQGLRLIYYSQIVNDFQKGDIAEGYSVSREKKESFPLTVTSAQKNPTAFYLCASSELAGGPWNNEQFFGPGTRLTVL.

The gene calls are TRBV6-2 or TRBV6-3 and TRBJ1-5; 9 bases match TRBD1. With V trimmed by 5 bases and J by 3 bases, 2 bases remained unmatched. CDR1 MNHEY and CDR2 SVGEGT come from the germline V gene. This CDR3 region has 14 residues. The DNA of the CDR3 is TGTGCCAGCAGTCGGGACAGGGTCAATCAGCCCCAGCATTTT. Residues: CASSRDRVNQPQHF.

This chain joins TRBV27 and TRBJ2-7; 7 bases are a match to TRBD1. Germline CDR1 and CDR2: MNHEY and SMNVEV (reference sequence). This CDR3 has 15 residues. The ends lost 5 bases at V and 4 bases at J; junction bases unmatched: 11. CDR3 protein: CASSPNNRGHYEQYF. CDR3 nucleotide sequence: TGTGCCAGCAGTCCCAACAACAGGGGTCATTACGAGCAGTACTTC.

The table lists this clone with a count of one. The V gene is TRBV7-9, the J gene TRBJ2-2, with TRBD1 identical over 10 bases. Germline V lookup: CDR1 SEHNR, CDR2 FQNEAQ (reference sequence). The J segment lost 5 bases and the V segment lost 2 bases, leaving 14 bases of the junction unmatched. The CDR3 contains 19 residues. The CDR3 sequence is CASSLTTRQGAASTGELFF. Here the CDR3 DNA reads TGTGCCAGCAGCTTAACGACTCGACAGGGGGCCGCGTCGACCGGGGAGCTGTTTTTT.

The V gene is TRBV6-6, the J gene TRBJ1-1; TRBD1 is a possible D gene (6 bases). The germline CDR1 and CDR2 sequences are MNHNY and SVGAGI (reference sequence). The V gene lost 5 bases and the J gene lost 1 base, with 11 bases spanning the gap. The CDR3 has 14 amino acids. The CDR3 nucleotides are TGTGCCAGCAGTCCCAGGACAGCGAACACTGAAGCTTTCTTT. Its protein product is CASSPRTANTEAFF.

This clone was seen just once. The gene calls are TRBV28 and TRBJ2-7; the match to TRBD1 covers 9 bases. The junction had 14 bases not matched to a gene; V was cut back by 5 bases and J by 6 bases. In germline, CDR1 is MDHEN, CDR2 SYDVKM. The CDR3 runs 16 residues. Here the CDR3 DNA reads TGTGCCAGCAGTCTCCCCGGACAGGGGAGGCTGGGCGAGCAGTACTTC. This gives the protein CASSLPGQGRLGEQYF.

The chain links TRBV30 to TRBJ2-7, with TRBD2 matching over 10 bases. CDR3 size: 15 residues. V dropped 0 bases and J dropped 6; count of bases not matched to a gene: 8. Germline values: CDR1 GTSNPN, CDR2 SVGIG (reference sequence). CDR3 sequence: CAWSVMSGRAGEQYF. The CDR3 nucleotides are TGTGCCTGGAGTGTAATGAGCGGGAGGGCTGGCGAGCAGTACTTC.